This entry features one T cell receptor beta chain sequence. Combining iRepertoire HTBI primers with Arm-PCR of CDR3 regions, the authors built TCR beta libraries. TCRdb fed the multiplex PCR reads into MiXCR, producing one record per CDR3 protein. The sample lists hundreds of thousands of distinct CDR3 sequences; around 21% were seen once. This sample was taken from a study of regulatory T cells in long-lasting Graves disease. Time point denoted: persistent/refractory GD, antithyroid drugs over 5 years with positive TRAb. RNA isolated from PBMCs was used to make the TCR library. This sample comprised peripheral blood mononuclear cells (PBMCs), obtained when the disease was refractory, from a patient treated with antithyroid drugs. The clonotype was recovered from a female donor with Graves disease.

The CDR3 sequence: CASSLGHRTGELFF. CDR3 bases: TGTGCCAGCAGCTTGGGGCACCGCACCGGGGAGCTGTTTTTT. J is TRBJ2-2 and V is TRBV5-4; no firm D call. The CDR3 extends over 14 amino acids. Germline CDR1 reads SGHNT; CDR2 reads YYREEE (reference sequence). Trimming left V 0 bases short and J 4 bases short, with 7 bases between.